This is a list of T cell receptor beta chains from one sample in a study of cytomegalovirus exposure and HLA in healthy donors. The assay was immunoSEQ multiplex PCR, and TCRdb's table has in-frame clones only and misses some. This sample has roughly 130,000 clones; 82% occur once, and the top ten carry 11%. Sequencing was performed on PBMCs. These receptor sequences come from a male donor in good health and CMV-seropositive. Both conserved end residues are part of each CDR3. D genes are given only for firm matches. Expanded clones get a size class; other rows say once, few or many, or leave the size out.

v_gene	d_gene	abundance	j_gene	CDR3aa	CDR3nt
TRBV27	.	few	TRBJ1-4	CASSSQGGEKLFF	TGTGCCAGCAGTTCACAGGGTGGTGAAAAACTGTTTTTT
TRBV7-8	TRBD1	.	TRBJ2-7	CASSLVYGTAVSYEQYF	TGTGCCAGCAGCTTAGTATACGGGACAGCTGTTTCCTACGAGCAGTACTTC
TRBV28	TRBD1	.	TRBJ1-5	CASSRITGGAAPQHF	TGTGCCAGCAGCCGAATAACAGGGGGCGCGGCCCCCCAGCATTTT
TRBV27	.	.	TRBJ2-3	CASSLGSSIADTQYF	TGTGCCAGCAGTTTAGGGTCTAGCATCGCAGATACGCAGTATTTT
TRBV30	.	.	TRBJ1-2	CAWSVSGPPSAF	TGTGCCTGGAGCGTCTCGGGTCCACCGTCGGCCTTC
TRBV27	.	.	TRBJ2-7	CATRGHLYEQYF	TGTGCCACCCGGGGACACCTCTACGAGCAGTACTTC
TRBV7-3	TRBD2	.	TRBJ2-5	CATEYVTAGTSGYQETQYF	TGTGCCACTGAGTACGTTACCGCCGGGACTAGCGGGTACCAAGAGACCCAGTACTTC
TRBV27	.	.	TRBJ2-7	CASSLPGSQYEQYF	TGTGCCAGCAGTTTACCAGGGTCTCAATACGAGCAGTACTTC
TRBV7-2	TRBD2	.	TRBJ2-7	CASSSGLAVFYEQYF	TGTGCCAGCAGTTCCGGACTAGCGGTATTTTACGAGCAGTACTTC
TRBV7-3	.	few	TRBJ2-4	CASTHPRGGDLPPKNSQYF	TGTGCCAGCACCCACCCCAGGGGTGGAGACCTCCCACCCAAAAACAGTCAGTACTTC
TRBV7-2	.	.	TRBJ1-4	CASSLTHGELFF	TGTGCCAGCAGCTTAACCCACGGGGAACTGTTTTTT
TRBV15	TRBD2	.	TRBJ2-5	CATSSGLAEEVFQETQYF	TGTGCCACCAGCAGCGGACTAGCGGAGGAGGTATTCCAAGAGACCCAGTACTTC
TRBV5-1	.	.	TRBJ1-1	CASRNRETKEAFF	TGCGCCAGCAGAAACCGGGAGACCAAAGAAGCTTTCTTT
TRBV19	.	.	TRBJ1-4	CASSRDTEVEKLFF	TGTGCCAGTAGTCGGGACACCGAGGTTGAAAAACTGTTTTTT
TRBV27	TRBD2	once	TRBJ2-5	CASSIPSGRGWGAQETQYF	TGTGCCAGCAGTATCCCTAGCGGGAGAGGTTGGGGGGCCCAAGAGACCCAGTACTTC
TRBV6-1	TRBD2	few	TRBJ2-1	CASSDPGLANLDDNEQFF	TGTGCCAGCAGTGATCCGGGACTAGCGAACCTCGATGACAATGAGCAGTTCTTC
TRBV4-3	.	.	TRBJ2-2	CASSQTTSGAGELFF	TGCGCCAGCAGCCAAACCACCTCAGGGGCCGGGGAGCTGTTTTTT
TRBV5-4	TRBD2	.	TRBJ2-7	CASSQTSTHEQYF	TGTGCCAGCAGCCAGACTAGCACCCACGAGCAGTACTTC
TRBV19	.	once	TRBJ2-5	CASSIGGHQETQYF	TGTGCCAGTAGTATCGGGGGGCACCAAGAGACCCAGTACTTC
TRBV7-9	.	.	TRBJ2-3	CASSPELGGGLTDTQYF	TGTGCCAGCAGCCCAGAACTTGGGGGAGGCTTAACAGATACGCAGTATTTT
TRBV7-2	.	.	TRBJ2-1	CASSLARNEQFF	TGTGCCAGCAGCTTAGCCCGTAATGAGCAGTTCTTC
TRBV18	TRBD2	.	TRBJ2-3	CASSQDGTGGGNTQYF	TGTGCCAGCTCACAGGACGGGACGGGAGGAGGGAATACGCAGTATTTT
TRBV5-1	TRBD1	.	TRBJ1-1	CASSLGTGLDTEAFF	TGCGCCAGCAGCTTAGGGACAGGGTTGGACACTGAAGCTTTCTTT
TRBV5-4	.	once	TRBJ2-7	CASSLDPGSYEQYF	TGTGCCAGCAGCTTGGATCCAGGCTCCTACGAGCAGTACTTC
TRBV5-4	TRBD1	.	TRBJ2-5	CASSPGGQGGETQYF	TGTGCCAGCAGCCCTGGCGGACAGGGTGGGGAGACCCAGTACTTC
TRBV4-3	.	.	TRBJ2-1	CASSPRGYNEQFF	TGCGCCAGCAGCCCACGGGGTTACAATGAGCAGTTCTTC
TRBV6-1	TRBD2	.	TRBJ2-1	CASRRLAGEFGEQFF	TGTGCCAGCCGACGACTAGCGGGAGAGTTCGGTGAGCAGTTCTTC
TRBV7-2	TRBD2	.	TRBJ2-7	CASSLDKGLVEQYF	TGTGCCAGCAGCTTAGACAAGGGACTAGTCGAGCAGTACTTC
TRBV4-3	.	.	TRBJ2-1	CASSQGGYNEQFF	TGCGCCAGCAGCCAAGGAGGCTACAATGAGCAGTTCTTC
TRBV4-2	.	.	TRBJ1-1	CASSQDLLGRTEAFF	TGTGCCAGCAGCCAAGATTTATTAGGGAGGACTGAAGCTTTCTTT
TRBV2	TRBD1	.	TRBJ1-5	CASSEQGGGQPQHF	TGTGCCAGCAGTGAACAGGGGGGTGGACAGCCCCAGCATTTT
TRBV5-3	.	.	TRBJ2-5	CARSLGRGGRTQYF	TGTGCCAGAAGCTTGGGACGCGGGGGCCGGACCCAGTACTTC
TRBV18	.	.	TRBJ1-2	CASSPQEASIYGYTF	TGTGCCAGCTCACCTCAAGAAGCGTCCATATATGGCTACACCTTC
TRBV28	.	.	TRBJ1-1	CASSFFGGGTEAFF	TGTGCCAGCAGTTTTTTTGGGGGGGGCACTGAAGCTTTCTTT
TRBV11-3	.	.	TRBJ2-5	CASSFGTSSQETQYF	TGTGCCAGCAGCTTTGGTACTAGCAGCCAAGAGACCCAGTACTTC
TRBV30	TRBD1	.	TRBJ2-3	CAWTRTGIDTDTQYF	TGTGCCTGGACCCGGACAGGGATTGACACAGATACGCAGTATTTT
TRBV5-4	TRBD1	once	TRBJ1-2	CASSSDRVHYGYTF	TGTGCCAGCAGCTCCGACAGGGTACACTATGGCTACACCTTC
TRBV19	TRBD2	once	TRBJ2-2	CASSIPRTSGRPGELFF	TGTGCCAGTAGTATCCCCCGGACTAGCGGTCGTCCCGGGGAGCTGTTTTTT
TRBV4-3	.	.	TRBJ1-2	CASSQDRTDFYGYTF	TGCGCCAGCAGCCAGGACAGAACAGACTTCTATGGCTACACCTTC
TRBV6-5	TRBD1	.	TRBJ2-1	CASSFTRQGDHNEQFF	TGTGCCAGCAGTTTTACCCGACAGGGGGACCACAATGAGCAGTTCTTC
TRBV27	TRBD2	.	TRBJ2-7	CASSSGLAGLYEQYF	TGTGCCAGCAGTTCAGGACTAGCGGGACTCTACGAGCAGTACTTC
TRBV5-5	TRBD1	.	TRBJ2-7	CASSPSSSGTGGYEQYF	TGTGCCAGCAGCCCCTCTAGTTCCGGGACAGGGGGCTACGAGCAGTACTTC
TRBV10-3	.	.	TRBJ2-5	CAIRVGDHQETQYF	TGTGCCATCAGGGTCGGGGATCACCAAGAGACCCAGTACTTC
TRBV6-1	.	.	TRBJ2-7	CAGRREATNEQYF	TGTGCCGGCAGGCGTGAGGCGACGAACGAGCAGTACTTC
TRBV27	.	.	TRBJ1-5	CASSSTGIQPQHF	TGTGCCAGCAGTTCTACAGGGATCCAGCCCCAGCATTTT
TRBV5-1	.	.	TRBJ2-7	CASSRTSLHYEQYF	TGCGCCAGCAGCAGGACTTCCCTTCACTACGAGCAGTACTTC
TRBV7-3	.	.	TRBJ1-1	CASSLGANTEAFF	TGTGCCAGCAGCCTAGGGGCGAACACTGAAGCTTTCTTT
TRBV9	.	.	TRBJ2-1	CASSLERGSNPYNEQFF	TGTGCCAGCAGCTTAGAAAGGGGGAGTAACCCCTACAATGAGCAGTTCTTC